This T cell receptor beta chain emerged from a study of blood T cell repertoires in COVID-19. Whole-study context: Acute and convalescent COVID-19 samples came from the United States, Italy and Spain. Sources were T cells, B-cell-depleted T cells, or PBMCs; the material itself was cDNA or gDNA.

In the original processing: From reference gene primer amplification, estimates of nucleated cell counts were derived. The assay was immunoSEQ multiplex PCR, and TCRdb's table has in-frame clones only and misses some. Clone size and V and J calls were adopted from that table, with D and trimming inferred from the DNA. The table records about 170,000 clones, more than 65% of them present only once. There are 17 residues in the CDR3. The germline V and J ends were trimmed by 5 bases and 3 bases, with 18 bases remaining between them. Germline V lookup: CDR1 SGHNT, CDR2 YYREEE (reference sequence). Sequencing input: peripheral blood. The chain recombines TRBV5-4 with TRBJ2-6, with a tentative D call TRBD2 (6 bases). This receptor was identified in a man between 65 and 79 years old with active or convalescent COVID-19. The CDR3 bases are TGTGCCAGCAGGCCGACCGGGACTCCAATTGGGGCCAACGTCCTGACTTTC. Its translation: CASRPTGTPIGANVLTF.